The 9 T cell receptor beta chains reported below all come from one sample, sequenced in a study of blood T cells in healthy people across ages. Next came a second PCR, run for roughly 7 to 12 cycles, which used a sample-barcoded 5' primer along with a J-beta primer mix. One entry per CDR3 protein, called by TCRdb with MiXCR from the 5' RACE reads. The sample has some 370,000 distinct CDR3 sequences, over 45% seen once. Source material: blood. The receptors were gathered from a man between 60 and 70 years old in good health.

This clonotype was observed a few times. The chain employs TRBV7-2 and TRBJ2-3; 8 bases are shared with TRBD1. The trim removed 5 bases at V and 6 bases at J, leaving 7 bases unmatched. This CDR3 is 14 amino acids long. CDR1 and CDR2 (germline): SGHTA, FQGNSA. Here the CDR3 reads CASSTGQGGDTQYF. As DNA, the CDR3 is TGTGCCAGCAGCACAGGACAGGGCGGGGATACGCAGTATTTT.

The chain employs TRBV4-2 and TRBJ2-2; D remains unclear. This CDR3 region has 12 residues. V lost 2 bases and J lost 6, with 4 bases in between. CDR1 is LGHNA, CDR2 YNFKEQ, per germline. The DNA for the CDR3 is TGTGCCAGCAGCCAATCGGCCGGGGAGCTGTTTTTT. It yields the protein CASSQSAGELFF.

The chain joins TRBV7-8 to TRBJ2-7; D may be TRBD2 (5 bases). Trimming shortened V by 4 bases and J by 0 bases, and 13 bases separated the two germline ends. CDR1 and CDR2 (germline): SGHVS, FQNEAQ. The CDR3 contains 15 residues. In DNA, the CDR3 is TGTGCCAGCAGCTCATCAAGGACTTTCTCCTACGAGCAGTACTTC. This translates into CASSSSRTFSYEQYF.

The V call is TRBV29-1, the J call TRBJ2-4; a possible D gene is TRBD2 (5 bases). The DNA end favors TRBJ2-5, so the J call may be wrong. This CDR3 region has 10 residues. CDR1 and CDR2 (germline): SQVTM, ANQGSEA. For the CDR3, the DNA is TGCAGCGTTACTAGTGAGACCCAGTACTTC. Translating gives CSVTSETQYF.

This clonotype was seen more than once but under ten times. This chain links TRBV19 with TRBJ2-5, with no clear D. The germline V gene has CDR1 LNHDA and CDR2 SQIVND (reference sequence). The V and J ends lost 3 bases and 2 bases respectively, with 7 bases between them. This CDR3 has 13 residues. The CDR3 spells CASSIRRQETQYF. CDR3 DNA sequence: TGTGCCAGTAGTATCCGCAGGCAAGAGACCCAGTACTTC.

With respect to this clonotype: A junction boundary mismatches the germline segment, possibly from a read error. The chain uses TRBV5-1 and TRBJ2-3; 8 bases fit TRBD1. Germline assignment: CDR1 SGHRS and CDR2 YFSETQ. This CDR3 has 14 residues. CDR3 amino acids: CASRAALGTGTQYF. The CDR3 DNA is TGCGCCAGCAGGGCCGCCCTAGGGACAGGTACGCAGTATTTT.

The V gene is TRBV27, the J gene TRBJ2-5; 12 bases agree with TRBD2. The length of the CDR3 is 16 residues. The germline V gene has CDR1 MNHEY and CDR2 SMNVEV (reference sequence). The J segment lost 1 base and the V segment lost 2 bases, leaving 2 bases of the junction unmatched. The CDR3 spells CASSLLAGGLQETQYF. The CDR3 DNA reads TGTGCCAGCAGTTTACTAGCGGGGGGGCTCCAAGAGACCCAGTACTTC.

This clonotype occurred many times. The chain links TRBV27 to TRBJ1-2; 11 bases are shared with TRBD1. V shed 2 bases, J shed 6 bases, and the junction held 5 bases outside the gene matches. Germline CDR1 MNHEY, CDR2 SMNVEV (reference sequence). This CDR3 contains 15 residues. CDR3 sequence reads: CASSLLGQGAHGYTF. In DNA, the CDR3 is TGTGCCAGCAGTTTACTCGGACAGGGGGCGCATGGCTACACCTTC.

CDR3: CASSQGEGTYNEQYF. The CDR3 DNA reads TGCGCCAGCAGCCAAGGAGAGGGTACTTACAATGAGCAGTACTTC. The chain combines TRBV4-3 with TRBJ2-1, with D perhaps TRBD2 (5 bases). The closer fit of TRBJ2-7 to the DNA end suggests the J call may be wrong. Per the germline V gene, CDR1 is LGHNA and CDR2 is YSLEER. CDR3 length equals 15 residues.